The 32 T cell receptor beta chains below were found in one sample sequenced in a study of B cell selection in AIRE deficiency. The assay was immunoSEQ multiplex PCR, and TCRdb's table has in-frame clones only and misses some. The sample shows roughly 22,000 clones, approximately 94% of them seen only once. Regulatory T cells were sorted as CD4+CD25hiCD127low/negative. Input material: Tregs sorted from PBMCs. The receptor source for this set is a human donor with AIRE deficiency.

The rearrangement links TRBV7-9 to TRBJ2-3; D unclear. The CDR3 has 14 residues. The germline V gene has CDR1 SEHNR and CDR2 FQNEAQ (reference sequence). The V and J ends lost 0 bases and 2 bases respectively, with 6 bases between them. CDR3 sequence reads: CASSLAPFTDTQYF. The DNA of the CDR3 is TGTGCCAGCAGCTTAGCCCCTTTCACAGATACGCAGTATTTT.

A note on this clone: Other DNA sequences in this sample translate to the same CDR3. V and J are TRBV5-1 and TRBJ2-1, with D perhaps matching TRBD1 (5 bases). Germline CDR1 is SGHRS and CDR2 is YFSETQ. CDR3 length equals 14 residues. Deletions cut 0 bases from V and 5 bases from J, with 9 bases between. CDR3: CASSLVAGNNEQFF. In DNA, the CDR3 is TGCGCCAGCAGCTTGGTTGCAGGGAACAATGAGCAGTTCTTC.

The chain combines TRBV10-3 with TRBJ1-5, with 8 bases fitting TRBD1. The CDR3 totals 15 residues. V dropped 4 bases and J dropped 3; count of bases not matched to a gene: 5. Germline loops: CDR1 ENHRY, CDR2 SYGVKD. Here the CDR3 reads CAISGTGRANQPQHF. CDR3 nucleotide sequence: TGTGCCATCAGTGGGACAGGGAGGGCCAATCAGCCCCAGCATTTT.

The CDR3 DNA reads TGTGCCATCAGTGCAAATCTAGGGACTAGCGGGAGGACGAATGAGCAGTTCTTC. It codes for CAISANLGTSGRTNEQFF. The chain joins TRBV10-3 to TRBJ2-1, with 15 bases fitting TRBD2. After removal of 4 bases from V and 7 bases from J, the junction contained 11 bases not matched to a gene. The CDR3 has 18 amino acids. CDR1 is ENHRY, CDR2 SYGVKD, per germline.

The J gene is TRBJ2-3, the V gene TRBV19; 7 bases align to TRBD2. The V gene end was trimmed by 7 bases and the J gene end by 3 bases; junction bases not matched to a gene: 4. CDR3 length: 13 residues. Germline assignment: CDR1 LNHDA and CDR2 SQIVND (reference sequence). The CDR3 DNA reads as TGTGCCAGTATGGAGCGGGAAACAGATACGCAGTATTTT. Translated: CASMERETDTQYF.

This clone was seen a single time. The J gene is TRBJ2-3, the V gene TRBV28; TRBD2 matches at 10 bases. From germline, CDR1 is MDHEN and CDR2 SYDVKM. V dropped 6 bases and J dropped 1; count of bases not matched to a gene: 4. The CDR3 extends over 15 amino acids. Written as DNA, the CDR3 is TGTGCCAGCAGCATCGGACTAGCGGGCACAGATACGCAGTATTTT. Protein: CASSIGLAGTDTQYF. Combining the CDR3 with reference TRBV28 and TRBJ2-3 gives the whole variable domain DVKVTQSSRYLVKRTGEKVFLECVQDMDHENMFWYRQDPGLGLRLIYFSYDVKMKEKGDIPEGYSVSREKKERFSLILESASTNQTSMYLCASSIGLAGTDTQYFGPGTRLTVL.

The V call is TRBV5-6, the J call TRBJ2-3; 9 positions match TRBD2. The CDR3 spans 17 residues. The germline gives CDR1 SGHDT, CDR2 YYEEEE. Germline trimming cut 2 bases from V and 2 bases from J; bases unmatched to any gene: 9. CDR3 loop: CASSLLLAGPITDTQYF. The CDR3 nucleotides read TGTGCCAGCAGCTTACTCCTAGCGGGACCGATCACAGATACGCAGTATTTT.

The V and J genes are TRBV28 and TRBJ2-2; the D gene could be TRBD1 or TRBD2 (7 bases each). The V and J ends lost 2 bases and 1 base respectively, with 17 bases between them. The CDR3 totals 18 residues. CDR1 MDHEN and CDR2 SYDVKM come from the germline V gene. CDR3 region: CASSLLAGGGMNTGELFF. In DNA, the CDR3 is TGTGCCAGCAGTTTACTAGCAGGGGGAGGGATGAACACCGGGGAGCTGTTTTTT.

The CDR3 loop reads CAWSGQGTGELFF. The CDR3 nucleotides are TGTGCCTGGAGTGGACAGGGAACAGGGGAGCTGTTTTTT. The chain is built from TRBV30 and TRBJ2-2, with TRBD1 matching over 7 bases. Trimming cost V 1 base and J 8 bases; bases outside gene matches: 4. The V gene's germline CDR1 is GTSNPN and CDR2 SVGIG (reference sequence). The CDR3 consists of 13 residues.

This clone showed up just once. The V and J genes are TRBV18 and TRBJ2-7; 9 bases match TRBD1. Trimming at V came to 5 bases and at J to 5 bases, leaving 7 bases not matched to a gene. CDR3 length: 14 amino acids. Germline-derived CDR1 and CDR2 are KGHSH and LQKENI. CDR3 protein: CASSKQGASHEQYF. In DNA, the CDR3 is TGTGCCAGCTCAAAACAGGGGGCATCCCACGAGCAGTACTTC.

V usage is TRBV5-8 and J usage is TRBJ1-5; D unresolved. The CDR3 spans 13 residues. From germline, CDR1 is SGHTS and CDR2 YDEGEE. V was shortened by 1 base and J by 7 bases, with 9 bases between the two germline ends. In DNA, the CDR3 is TGTGCCAGCAGCTTGCTACCCCACCAGCCCCAGCATTTT. It codes for CASSLLPHQPQHF.

This chain connects TRBV5-4 to TRBJ2-5, with 9 bases identical to TRBD1. The trim removed 4 bases at V and 5 bases at J, leaving 9 bases unmatched. The CDR3 is 15 amino acids. Germline V CDR1 and CDR2: SGHNT, YYREEE (reference sequence). Here the CDR3 reads CASSTGGYSSETQYF. CDR3 coding DNA: TGTGCCAGCAGCACAGGGGGCTACTCATCTGAGACCCAGTACTTC. Using reference TRBV5-4 and TRBJ2-5 for the parts outside the CDR3, the full variable domain is ETGVTQSPTHLIKTRGQQVTLRCSSQSGHNTVSWYQQALGQGPQFIFQYYREEENGRGNFPPRFSGLQFPNYSSELNVNALELDDSALYLCASSTGGYSSETQYFGPGTRLLVL.

A few counts support this clone. It is unclear where the CDR3 begins or ends on the DNA, so no DNA is shown, and the CDR3 is as TCRdb lists it. The CDR3 here is CSVGTGTGVLYF. The rearrangement uses TRBV29-1 and TRBJ1-3; TRBD1 is the table's D call, not checked against the DNA. Germline lookup yields CDR1 SQVTM and CDR2 ANQGSEA. The CDR3 contains 12 residues when both ends are counted.

The rearrangement uses TRBV28 and TRBJ2-5; a possible D gene is TRBD1 (5 bases). Germline V gene data show CDR1 as MDHEN and CDR2 as SYDVKM. V dropped 2 bases and J dropped 5 bases, with 21 bases sitting between them. CDR3 length: 17 amino acids. The chain's CDR3 is CASSLVQGAFSRETQYF. CDR3 coding DNA: TGTGCCAGCAGTTTAGTGCAGGGTGCCTTCTCCAGGGAGACCCAGTACTTC.

The chain is built from TRBV27 and TRBJ2-1; D gene ambiguous. With 5 bases removed from V and 0 bases from J, the gap between germline ends came to 14 bases. The CDR3 has 16 amino acids. Germline CDR1 reads MNHEY; CDR2 reads SMNVEV (reference sequence). For the CDR3, the DNA is TGTGCCAGCAGTCCCCGGGTCCTAAGCTCCTACAATGAGCAGTTCTTC. Translating it yields CASSPRVLSSYNEQFF.

With respect to this clone: The germline gene is not matched at one end of the junction; a read error may be the cause. Different DNA sequences within this sample yield the same CDR3. The rearrangement joins TRBV10-3 to TRBJ2-2; TRBD1 might be the D (6 bases). CDR1 and CDR2 from the germline V gene are ENHRY and SYGVKD. CDR3 length: 15 residues. The CDR3 sequence: CAINKQGANTGELFF. The DNA of the CDR3 is TGTGCCATCAATAAACAGGGAGCGAACACCGGGGAGCTGTTCTTT.

V is TRBV7-9 and J is TRBJ1-5; D not resolved. CDR3 length: 15 residues. The germline gives CDR1 SEHNR, CDR2 FQNEAQ (reference sequence). V lost 0 bases, J lost 7 bases, and 13 bases lay in between. The CDR3 is CASSLAGIPFQPQHF. The DNA for the CDR3 is TGTGCCAGCAGCTTAGCCGGGATTCCCTTCCAGCCCCAGCATTTT.

The rearrangement uses TRBV7-9 and TRBJ2-1, with 7 nucleotides matching TRBD1. After removal of 5 bases from V and 3 bases from J, the junction contained 7 bases not matched to a gene. This CDR3 comprises 15 residues. Germline loops: CDR1 SEHNR, CDR2 FQNEAQ (reference sequence). CDR3 nucleotides: TGTGCCAGCAGCCCCCCGGACAGGAACTACAATGAGCAGTTCTTC. This codes for CASSPPDRNYNEQFF.

The rearrangement uses TRBV9 and TRBJ1-3, with unresolved D. The CDR3 sequence is 16 residues long. V lost 0 bases to trimming and J lost 0 bases, with 10 bases between them. In germline, CDR1 is SGDLS, CDR2 YYNGEE. CDR3: CASSVEVASSGNTIYF. CDR3 sequence (DNA): TGTGCCAGCAGCGTAGAGGTGGCGAGCTCTGGAAACACCATATATTTT.

The genes are TRBV11-3 and TRBJ2-1; D not resolved. Germline-derived CDR1 and CDR2 are SGHNT and YENEEA. Trimming cost V 2 bases and J 5 bases, with 7 bases left between them. This CDR3 contains 13 residues. The CDR3 reads CASSLNVDNEQFF. DNA of the CDR3: TGTGCCAGCAGCTTAAATGTAGACAATGAGCAGTTCTTC. The entire variable domain, with the rest obtained from reference TRBV11-3 and TRBJ2-1, is as follows: EAGVVQSPRYKIIEKKQPVAFWCNPISGHNTLYWYLQNLGQGPELLIRYENEEAVDDSQLPKDRFSAERLKGVDSTLKIQPAELGDSAVYLCASSLNVDNEQFFGPGTRLTVL.

The V call is TRBV18, the J call TRBJ1-2; D uncertain. Germline assignment: CDR1 KGHSH and CDR2 LQKENI. Trimming left V 3 bases short and J 5 bases short, with 16 bases between. The length of the CDR3 is 15 residues. The CDR3 region is CASSPPGPAGYGYTF. The CDR3 DNA is TGTGCCAGCTCACCCCCGGGCCCGGCGGGTTATGGCTACACCTTC.

V usage is TRBV28 and J usage is TRBJ1-4; D may be TRBD1 (5 bases). There are 15 residues in the CDR3. CDR1 is MDHEN, CDR2 SYDVKM, per germline. Trimming took 3 bases from V and 4 from J, leaving 12 bases between them. CDR3 DNA sequence: TGTGCCAGCAGTTTTTCCCGGGGCCATAATGAAAAACTGTTTTTT. It codes for CASSFSRGHNEKLFF.

The rearrangement uses TRBV5-4 and TRBJ2-1; 7 nucleotides align to TRBD1. The germline gives CDR1 SGHNT, CDR2 YYREEE (reference sequence). The CDR3 covers 15 residues. With 2 bases clipped from V and 4 bases from J, the junction kept 6 bases outside the gene matches. The CDR3 bases are TGTGCCAGCAGCTTAGAGGGACAGCATTACAATGAGCAGTTCTTC. Its protein is CASSLEGQHYNEQFF.

This clone was seen just once. The genes are TRBV4-2 and TRBJ2-2, with 12 bases aligning to TRBD2. There are 15 residues in the CDR3. Germline assignment: CDR1 LGHNA and CDR2 YNFKEQ. The V gene end was trimmed by 4 bases and the J gene end by 5 bases; junction bases not matched to a gene: 2. The CDR3 DNA follows: TGTGCCAGCAGCCTGGGACTAGCGGGTACCGGGGAGCTGTTTTTT. Its protein product is CASSLGLAGTGELFF.

V usage is TRBV11-2 and J usage is TRBJ2-7; tentatively, D is TRBD1 or TRBD2 (5 bases each). CDR1 and CDR2 from the germline V gene are SGHAT and FQNNGV. The CDR3 has 17 amino acids. The V and J ends lost 6 bases and 7 bases respectively, with 28 bases between them. This CDR3 is CASSGVIGALGIGEQYF. The CDR3 coding sequence is TGTGCCAGCAGTGGAGTAATCGGGGCTCTGGGGATTGGGGAGCAGTACTTC.

This chain connects TRBV4-2 to TRBJ1-6; D not certain. Trimming stripped 0 bases from V and 11 bases from J, with 8 bases between. CDR1 is LGHNA and CDR2 is YNFKEQ in the germline V gene. CDR3 length: 13 residues. This CDR3 reads CASSQDLPPPLHF. DNA for the CDR3: TGTGCCAGCAGCCAAGATCTTCCGCCACCCCTCCACTTT.

This clone was picked up a small number of times. This chain links TRBV10-3 with TRBJ1-2; D unresolved. The CDR3 length is 13 residues. V was pared by 6 bases and J by 2 bases, with 10 bases between. The germline CDR1 and CDR2 sequences are ENHRY and SYGVKD. This CDR3 reads CAIRSGLNYGYTF. The DNA for the CDR3 is TGTGCCATCAGGTCCGGGCTGAACTATGGCTACACCTTC.

Here the CDR3 DNA reads TGTGCCAGCAGTTACCCTTTGGGCTGGTTCAATGAGCAGTTCTTC. It codes for CASSYPLGWFNEQFF. The J gene is TRBJ2-1, the V gene TRBV6-6; D unresolved. Germline V lookup: CDR1 MNHNY, CDR2 SVGAGI (reference sequence). The CDR3 contains 15 residues. V lost 2 bases, J lost 6 bases, and 14 bases lay in between.

This clone was counted a few times. The CDR3 nucleotides are TGCGCCAGCAGCCAAGGGCCCCAGGGAAGCTCTGGGGCCAACGTCCTGACTTTC. Its protein product is CASSQGPQGSSGANVLTF. The rearrangement uses TRBV4-3 and TRBJ2-6; D is perhaps TRBD1 (5 bases). The CDR3 loop spans 18 amino acids. Trimming left V 1 base short and J 0 bases short, with 13 bases between. Germline CDR1 LGHNA, CDR2 YSLEER.

CDR3 nucleotides: TGTGCCAGTAGTCTAAGACTAGCGGGATCCACAGATACGCAGTATTTT. It encodes CASSLRLAGSTDTQYF. This chain joins TRBV19 and TRBJ2-3; 11 bases are shared with TRBD2. The CDR3 is 16 amino acids. From germline, CDR1 is LNHDA and CDR2 SQIVND (reference sequence). After removal of 5 bases from V and 2 bases from J, the junction contained 6 bases not matched to a gene.

Written as DNA, the CDR3 is TGTGCCAGCAGCTCGTCGGGGGAGGCCGCCAAGCCCCAGCATTTT. Amino acids: CASSSSGEAAKPQHF. The chain uses TRBV11-2 and TRBJ1-5, with D possibly being TRBD1 (5 bases). The CDR3 totals 15 residues. Germline CDR1 reads SGHAT; CDR2 reads FQNNGV. V gave up 4 bases and J gave up 8 bases, with 18 bases separating them.

The CDR3 DNA sequence: TGTGCCAGCAGCTCGGGACAGATCTACGAGCAGTACTTC. Translating it yields CASSSGQIYEQYF. This sequence joins TRBV13 and TRBJ2-7, with 7 bases lining up with TRBD1. Germline V gene sequence: CDR1 PRHDT, CDR2 FYEKMQ (reference sequence). The CDR3 length is 13 residues. V was clipped by 4 bases and J by 3 bases; unmatched bases: 3. Drawing the rest from reference TRBV13 and TRBJ2-7, the complete variable domain is AAGVIQSPRHLIKEKRETATLKCYPIPRHDTVYWYQQGPGQDPQFLISFYEKMQSDKGSIPDRFSAQQFSDYHSELNMSSLELGDSALYFCASSSGQIYEQYFGPGTRLTVT.